The 17 T cell receptor beta chains listed next were all sequenced from one sample in a study of blood T cells in healthy people across ages. The authors ran a second PCR of about 7 to 12 cycles using a sample-barcoded 5' primer and a J-beta primer mix. Each CDR3 protein is one row after TCRdb ran MiXCR on the 5' RACE reads. The data hold 650,000 to 1,000,000 distinct CDR3 sequences, with roughly 40% observed a single time. Sequencing was done on a sample of blood. Receptors originate from a man aged 18 to 29 in good health.

The rearrangement joins TRBV12-3 or TRBV12-4 to TRBJ2-2; 9 bases agree with TRBD1. V trimming: 7 bases; J trimming: 7 bases; junction bases outside the gene matches: 7. The CDR3 consists of 14 residues. The DNA for the CDR3 is TGTGCCAGCACCCGGACAGGGGCGTACGGGGAGCTGTTTTTT. This encodes CASTRTGAYGELFF.

The V gene is TRBV7-2, the J gene TRBJ2-3; 7 bases agree with TRBD2. This CDR3 contains 17 residues. With V trimmed by 4 bases and J by 2 bases, 12 bases remained unmatched. Germline CDR1 and CDR2: SGHTA and FQGNSA. In DNA form, the CDR3 reads TGTGCCAGCAGCTCTAGATCGGGGAGGGCCTCCACAGATACGCAGTATTTT. Its protein product is CASSSRSGRASTDTQYF.

A remark on this clonotype: Relative to the germline gene, one junction end is altered; a read error may explain this. The rearrangement uses TRBV4-2 and TRBJ2-1; 7 nucleotides match TRBD1. The CDR3 is 18 residues long. The germline V gene encodes CDR1 LGHNA and CDR2 YNFKEQ. The CDR3 sequence is CTSSPRGRGPETLETQFF. In nucleotides, the CDR3 is TGTACCAGCAGCCCTCGGGGAAGGGGGCCCGAGACTTTGGAGACCCAGTTCTTC.

Concerning this clonotype itself: Given a much more abundant clone one base away, this may be a read error. In DNA form, the CDR3 reads TGTGCCAACACCTTAGGAGGGGGGCCCAAATACGAGCAGTACTTC. This codes for CANTLGGGPKYEQYF. The chain couples TRBV5-5 to TRBJ2-4, with D perhaps assigned TRBD1 or TRBD2 (6 bases each). The end of the DNA is better explained by TRBJ2-7, so the J call may be wrong. The CDR3 contains 15 residues. The germline gives CDR1 SGHKS, CDR2 YYEKEE (reference sequence).

The rearrangement uses TRBV7-2 and TRBJ2-4; no clear D gene. TRBJ2-5 explains the end of the DNA better; the J call may be wrong. Germline assignment: CDR1 SGHTA and CDR2 FQGNSA. CDR3 length: 13 amino acids. CDR3 in amino acids: CASSSLVQETQYF. The CDR3 DNA follows: TGTGCCAGCAGCTCACTCGTCCAAGAGACCCAGTACTTC.

Note on this clonotype: This may be a read error: a much more frequent sequence differs by one nucleotide. This sequence joins TRBV20-1 and TRBJ1-2; TRBD1 matches 9 bases. Per germline, CDR1 DFQATT and CDR2 SNEGSKA (reference sequence). J lost 10 bases, V lost 1 base, and 7 bases had no gene match. This CDR3 comprises 13 residues. The CDR3 DNA sequence: TGCAGTGCTAGAGTCACAGGGGGCAGTGACTACACCTTC. This codes for CSARVTGGSDYTF.

There are a few counts of this clonotype. The rearrangement links TRBV12-3 or TRBV12-4 to TRBJ1-4; no clear D gene. The CDR3 sequence is 14 residues long. The ends were cut back, 6 bases at V and 12 bases at J, with 20 bases in the middle. The CDR3 nucleotides are TGTGCCAGCAGCCCACGGGATGGGAAGGAAGAACTGTTTTTT. Translation: CASSPRDGKEELFF.

This clonotype was counted at least ten times. This chain joins TRBV29-1 and TRBJ1-4, with TRBD1 as a possible D gene (6 bases). The V and J ends lost 2 bases and 8 bases respectively, with 12 bases between them. The CDR3 is 13 residues long. Germline V lookup: CDR1 SQVTM, CDR2 ANQGSEA. The CDR3: CSVEFDRPEKLFF. The CDR3, as DNA: TGCAGCGTTGAATTCGACAGGCCCGAAAAACTGTTTTTT.

V gene TRBV6-5 combines with J gene TRBJ2-3; 8 nucleotides line up with TRBD1. V gave up 2 bases and J gave up 2 bases; unmatched junction bases: 6. This CDR3 comprises 16 residues. From germline, CDR1 is MNHEY and CDR2 SVGAGI. CDR3 DNA sequence: TGTGCCAGCAGTTACACTGGACAGGGCGACACAGATACGCAGTATTTT. This gives the protein CASSYTGQGDTDTQYF.

V gene TRBV19 combines with J gene TRBJ1-1; no clear D gene. V lost 0 bases, J lost 5 bases, and 13 bases lay in between. This CDR3 region has 15 residues. The V gene's germline CDR1 is LNHDA and CDR2 SQIVND (reference sequence). CDR3 region: CASSIDGGRGTEAFF. Here the CDR3 DNA reads TGTGCCAGTAGTATAGATGGTGGCAGAGGGACTGAAGCTTTCTTT. The entire variable domain, with the rest obtained from reference TRBV19 and TRBJ1-1, is as follows: DGGITQSPKYLFRKEGQNVTLSCEQNLNHDAMYWYRQDPGQGLRLIYYSQIVNDFQKGDIAEGYSVSREKKESFPLTVTSAQKNPTAFYLCASSIDGGRGTEAFFGQGTRLTVV.

The table lists this clonotype with a few counts. The V call is TRBV20-1, the J call TRBJ2-5; 13 bases agree with TRBD2. The ends lost 5 bases at V and 5 bases at J; junction bases unmatched: 5. Germline V gene lookup returns CDR1 DFQATT and CDR2 SNEGSKA (reference sequence). The CDR3 length is 14 residues. The CDR3 DNA is TGCAGTGCTGGACTAGCGGGGGCCCGGGAGACCCAGTACTTC. Translating it yields CSAGLAGARETQYF.

On this clonotype itself: With a much larger clone just one base away, this may be a read error. The rearrangement links TRBV29-1 to TRBJ1-2; no clear D. V was cut by 7 bases and J by 6 bases, with 12 bases left in between. This CDR3 has 11 amino acids. CDR1 SQVTM and CDR2 ANQGSEA come from the germline V gene. CDR3 loop: CSGGEGDGYTF. Here the CDR3 DNA reads TGCAGCGGTGGAGAAGGAGATGGCTACACCTTC.

To note about this clonotype: This could be a read error, since a much larger clone is one nucleotide away. This chain links TRBV4-2 with TRBJ2-7; D remains unclear. From germline, CDR1 is LGHNA and CDR2 YNFKEQ. The CDR3 length is 14 residues. V was clipped by 4 bases and J by 7 bases, with 17 bases between them. CDR3 in amino acids: CASSPGGSLNEQYF. CDR3 nucleotide sequence: TGTGCCAGCAGCCCCGGTGGGTCCTTAAATGAGCAGTACTTC.

Ten or more counts support this clonotype. The rearrangement uses TRBV27 and TRBJ1-2; 7 bases are a match to TRBD1. The germline V gene encodes CDR1 MNHEY and CDR2 SMNVEV (reference sequence). The CDR3 runs to 14 residues. Trimming cost V 2 bases and J 1 base; bases outside gene matches: 1. CDR3 in DNA: TGTGCCAGCAGTTTACAGGGGGGTAACTATGGCTACACCTTC. Its protein is CASSLQGGNYGYTF.

This clonotype came up a few times. The chain joins TRBV10-2 to TRBJ1-5, with TRBD1 identical over 11 bases. CDR1 and CDR2 (germline): WSHSY, SAAADI. V dropped 7 bases and J dropped 7; count of bases not matched to a gene: 3. CDR3 length: 13 residues. The CDR3 nucleotides read TGCGCCAGCATGGACAGGGGGCTACAGCCCCAGCATTTT. Translated, it gives CASMDRGLQPQHF.

Concerning this clonotype: Compared with germline, one end of the junction differs, possibly owing to a read error. This chain links TRBV7-7 with TRBJ2-2, with TRBD1 matching 8 bases. CDR3 length: 15 amino acids. Germline V gene data show CDR1 as SSHAT and CDR2 as FNYEAQ (reference sequence). CDR3 nucleotide sequence: TGTGCTAGCACCCTTGGGACAGGGAACACCGGGGAGCTGTTTTTT. As protein: CASTLGTGNTGELFF. Using reference TRBV7-7 and TRBJ2-2 for the parts outside the CDR3, the full variable domain is GAGVSQSPRYKVTKRGQDVTLRCDPISSHATLYWYQQALGQGPEFLTYFNYEAQPDKSGLPSDRFSAERPEGSISTLTIQRTEQRDSAMYRCASTLGTGNTGELFFGEGSRLTVL.

This clonotype was recorded many times. V usage is TRBV29-1 and J usage is TRBJ2-3, with D possibly matching TRBD2 (6 bases). The V and J ends lost 4 bases and 3 bases respectively, with 11 bases between them. CDR1 is SQVTM, CDR2 ANQGSEA, per germline. The CDR3 length is 13 residues. In DNA form, the CDR3 reads TGCAGCGTTGGCCCGAGCGGGACAGATACGCAGTATTTT. Amino acids: CSVGPSGTDTQYF.